This section outlines one T cell receptor beta chain sequence together with its context. Its antigen target is currently unknown. No much larger clone exists at a distance of one base, and base qualities are not known. This specimen belongs to a study of cytomegalovirus exposure and HLA in healthy donors (dated by TCRdb to 2016 to 2017). With respect to the entire study: An earlier analysis of some 620 of the donors reported 276 Gb of sequence data and 95 million to 140 million unique TCR beta sequences obtained from about 170 million T cells. Approximately 310 gigabases of sequencing data and approximately 92 million unique TCR sequences made up an early release that covered roughly 670 HLA-typed donors. Of the 300 to 500 genotyped donors, roughly 76% were placed in the genetic ancestry cluster associated with self-reported Caucasian donors. The study was designed to test whether signatures of past pathogen exposure could be identified by cataloging public T cell receptors. The study used immunosequencing to profile the T cell repertoires of about 670 subjects and linked those repertoires to cytomegalovirus serostatus. In addition to the first cohort of several hundred subjects, a separate validation cohort of under 150 different subjects was used. To predict cytomegalovirus infection status, the study brought together high-throughput TCR immunosequencing, statistical association of individual TCRs with disease status, and machine learning. A later analysis re-examined previously published TCR beta repertoires from more than 650 donors and added high-resolution HLA genotyping to investigate patterns of TCR occurrence. The later analysis used no new phenotypic data to find candidate immune exposures, relying instead on TCR beta sequences and their occurrence across donors. In an earlier analysis of 587 of the donors, high-throughput TCR beta sequencing was used to judge whether each TCR beta V gene segment behaved as functional or pseudogenic. Donor age, sex, ethnicity and CMV serostatus were collected together with the repertoire data. A later genetic analysis took genome-wide SNP genotypes for about three fifths of the roughly 670 donors and used that subset as a discovery cohort. All discovery cohort repertoires had been generated on a single sequencing platform. HLA typing included class I and class II loci at four-digit resolution. Typing coverage varied by locus: about 620-630 donors for A, B, C, DRB1 and DQB1; approximately 500 for DQA1; about 600 for DPA1; approximately 450 for DPB1. Four or five DR-DQ haplotypes were handled as single units for association and clustering, since linkage in the cohort was strong. Among over 350 genotyped donors of the cohort, an average of roughly 240,000 unique TCR beta nucleotide sequences were sequenced per donor, roughly 18% of them non-productive.

The full study reports these points: Assigning TCR associations to individual alleles was difficult when HLA alleles, especially DR and DQ, strongly co-occurred. A later analysis associated around 16,000 TCR beta sequences with specific HLA alleles at a false discovery rate of 0.05. A group of highly shared sequence variants was considered likely to be a technical artifact of the sequencing pipeline. A total of fewer than 200 TCR beta chains were listed by the study as associated with cytomegalovirus. Fewer than 20 rarely observed V segments, including chromosome 9 orphons, were excluded from the earlier analysis of several hundred of the donors because counts were too low. In a later analysis, most CMV-associated TCR beta chains were found to appear HLA-restricted, with HLA associations seemingly driven largely by CMV exposure. Correlated functional status among segregating V segments might reflect linkage disequilibrium, but an unknown experimental factor could not be ruled out. In vitro tests confirmed that a few of the cytomegalovirus-associated TCR beta chains recognize cytomegalovirus antigens. This cohort had only TCR beta chains sequenced, and the lack of alpha or paired-chain data limited which features could be detected. The authors suggested that the approach could potentially be generalized to other disease states and immunological phenotypes. A later genetic analysis reported fewer N-insertions in productive TCRs among donors in an Asian-associated ancestry cluster than the roughly 690-donor mean. In a later analysis, the rate of TCR association differed among HLA loci, with DRB1 alleles having the most associated TCRs and HLA-C alleles having the fewest. A later analysis reported that several top co-occurrence clusters appeared linked to parvovirus B19, influenza, CMV and Epstein-Barr virus. The classifier was reported to diagnose cytomegalovirus status with high specificity and sensitivity in both the original cohort and the validation cohort. Compared with equally common non-associated chains, HLA-associated TCR beta chains in a later analysis were more clonally expanded and had lower generation probabilities. HLA typing was unavailable for some donors at each locus, so association tests used only the typed subset. Most TCR sequences were observed very rarely across donors, whereas some public TCRs were present in many individuals. Presence/absence analyses assumed roughly uniform sequencing depth across donors, an assumption that may not hold. A further reported finding was that TCR beta sequences accurately predicted the HLA-A and HLA-B alleles for most subjects in the first cohort. Immune exposure information for the cohort was limited to CMV serostatus. In an earlier analysis of around 600 of the donors, most TCR beta V segments appeared in productive rearrangements about 87% or about 30% of the time, broadly matching IMGT annotations. An association between a missense DCLRE1C variant and V-gene and J-gene trimming of TCR beta chains was found in a later genetic analysis and replicated in an independent cohort.

Preparation of the library involved the immunoSEQ multiplex PCR assay. For the multiplex PCR, a mixture combining 60 forward primers for TCR Vbeta segments and 13 reverse primers for TCR Jbeta segments was used. A multiplex PCR assay on genomic DNA amplified the CDR3 region of rearranged TCR beta genes. The Illumina HiSeq System was used to sequence the amplified TCR beta libraries as 87-base-pair reads. Per the source publication's procedure: A later analysis tallied 80 million to 95 million unique TCR beta chains across the 640 or so repertoires, and about 10 million of those chains were shared by two or more donors. A nearest-neighbor algorithm error-corrected the raw reads and collapsed the reads into unique sequences, merging closely related sequences to remove PCR and sequencing errors. To assign V, D and J gene segments, CDR3 sequences were aligned to IMGT reference sequences. Each retained sequence needed at least a six-nucleotide match to both a V gene segment and a J gene segment. A rearrangement counted as productive if the CDR3 had no stop codons and remained in frame with V and J, and every other rearrangement counted as non-productive. CDR3 was defined by IMGT convention, running from the second conserved V-encoded cysteine to the conserved J-encoded phenylalanine. In an earlier analysis of around 600 of the donors, sequences lacking an unambiguous match to a single V gene segment were excluded. An earlier analysis of fewer than 750 of the donors called V segments functional above 56.7% productive rearrangements and segregating when the between-donor standard deviation exceeded 5%. A statistical classification framework was developed to diagnose cytomegalovirus status using the catalog of TCR beta chain sequences. A later analysis assigned V and J genes by comparing TCR nucleotide sequences with IMGT/GENE-DB human TR gene sequences. A later analysis assigned CDR3 sequences and most-parsimonious VDJ recombination scenarios with the TCRdist pipeline. A later analysis defined each TCR beta chain by its CDR3 amino acid sequence plus V-gene family, and excluded reads lacking a unique V-gene family. A later analysis removed several hundred highly shared, low-generation-probability nucleotide sequences to deal with suspected cross-contamination and a sequencing artifact. A later analysis calculated a clonal expansion index for each public chain from normalized within-repertoire ranks of inferred template counts. Generation probabilities in a later analysis came from a VDJ recombination model fitted to out-of-frame rearrangements, and those results were checked against IGoR. In a later analysis, hypergeometric tests were used to score TCR-TCR, TCR-HLA and TCR-CMV co-occurrence, with a repertoire-size bias correction applied to TCR pairs. A later analysis estimated false discovery rates by permuting HLA or CMV assignments 20 times. In a later analysis, co-occurring TCRs were grouped using DBSCAN, with TCRdist sequence similarity added in when clustering inside HLA-allele-positive subsets. Repertoires with fewer than 30,000 or more than 120,000 public chains, plus five repertoires with anomalous nucleotide sharing, were excluded from co-occurrence clustering. TCRdb retrieved this table from immuneACCESS and kept in-frame rearrangements only. Not all clones are present; in checked studies, unresolved V genes account for under half, and no reason is known for the remainder. V, J and clone size are those of that table, while D and trimming were read from the DNA. The sample yields over 110,000 clones; around 80% were counted once. The biggest ten clones account for roughly 2.9% of the sample.

In total, roughly 710 healthy bone marrow donors made up the cohort. All cohort members were sampled while nominally healthy, although unrecorded immune exposures were likely present. The donor tested CMV seronegative and was one of the 352 seronegative cohort members. A peripheral blood sample was provided by each donor, and peripheral blood mononuclear cells were used for TCR beta sequencing. Genomic DNA extraction from the blood cell samples was performed with the Qiagen DNeasy Blood Extraction Kit. The source is a female donor in good health and CMV-seronegative. Sequenced sample: PBMCs.

The DNA sequence reads TGTGCCATCAGCGGGAAGGGGGACACTGAAGCTTTCTTT. Its protein product is CAISGKGDTEAFF. This receptor chain uses TRBV10-3 and TRBJ1-1; a tentative D match to TRBD1 spans 6 bases. The germline V gene supplies CDR1 ENHRY and CDR2 SYGVKD. The CDR3 covers 13 residues, taking in both the cysteine and the phenylalanine. Only the CDR3 DNA is retained, 39 bases long and in frame from the first base. Trimming takes 6 bases from V and 3 bases from J, and the germline ends sit 11 bases apart.